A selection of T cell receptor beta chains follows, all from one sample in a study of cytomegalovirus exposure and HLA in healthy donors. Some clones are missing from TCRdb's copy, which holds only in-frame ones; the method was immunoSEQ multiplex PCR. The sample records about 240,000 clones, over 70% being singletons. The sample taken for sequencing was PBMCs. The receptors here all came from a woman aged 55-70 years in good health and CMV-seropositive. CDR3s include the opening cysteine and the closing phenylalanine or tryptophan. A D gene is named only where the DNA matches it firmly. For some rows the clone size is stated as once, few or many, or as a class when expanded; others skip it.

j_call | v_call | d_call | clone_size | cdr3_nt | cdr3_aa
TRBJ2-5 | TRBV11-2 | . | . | TGTGCCAGCAGCCACAGGGCTTTGTACCAAGAGACCCAGTACTTC | CASSHRALYQETQYF
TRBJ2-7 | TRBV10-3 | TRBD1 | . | TGTGCCATCAGTGGGGACAGCTACGAGCAGTACTTC | CAISGDSYEQYF
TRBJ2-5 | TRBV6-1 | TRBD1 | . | TGTGCCAGCAGTGAAAGCGGGACAGGGTTGCAGACCCAGTACTTC | CASSESGTGLQTQYF
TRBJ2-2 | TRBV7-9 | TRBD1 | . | TGTGCCAGCAGCCCGACAGGGGTACTAGTAGTCGGGGAGCTGTTTTTT | CASSPTGVLVVGELFF
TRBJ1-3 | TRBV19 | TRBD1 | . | TGTGCCACGCCGGACAGGGCCTCTGGAAACACCATATATTTT | CATPDRASGNTIYF
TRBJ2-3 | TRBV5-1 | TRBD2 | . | TGCGCCAGCAGCTTGGCCCATTCGGTGGCGGGAGCTGTGTATACGCAGTATTTT | CASSLAHSVAGAVYTQYF
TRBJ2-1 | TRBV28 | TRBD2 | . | TGTGCCAGCAGCCGAACTAGCGGGACCGTCTCAAACAATGAGCAGTTCTTC | CASSRTSGTVSNNEQFF
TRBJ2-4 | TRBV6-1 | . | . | TGTGCCAGCAGTGAATCGGTTATCGGTCTAGCCAAAAACATTCAGTACTTC | CASSESVIGLAKNIQYF
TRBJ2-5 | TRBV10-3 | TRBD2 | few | TGTGCCATCAGTGACCTAGCGGGAGTAGAGACCCAGTACTTC | CAISDLAGVETQYF
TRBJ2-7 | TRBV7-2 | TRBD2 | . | TGTGCCAGCAGCTTATCCCCCGGGACTAACTACGAGCAGTACTTC | CASSLSPGTNYEQYF
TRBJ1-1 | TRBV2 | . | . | TGTGCCAGCCGAGGTTTCCAGGGGATGAGAGCTTTCTTT | CASRGFQGMRAFF
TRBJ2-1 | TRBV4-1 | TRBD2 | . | TGCGCCAGCAGCCATCTCTGGACTAGCGGGAGGGAATACAATGAGCAGTTCTTC | CASSHLWTSGREYNEQFF
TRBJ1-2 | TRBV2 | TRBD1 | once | TGTGCCAGCAGTGAAAGGAGACAGGGCGACTTGGGTGGCTACACCTTC | CASSERRQGDLGGYTF
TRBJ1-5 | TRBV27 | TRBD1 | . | TGTGCCAGCCGATACAGGGGGACTAGCAATCAGCCCCAGCATTTT | CASRYRGTSNQPQHF
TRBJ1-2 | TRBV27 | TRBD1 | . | TGTGCCAGCAGTTTAGGGCCACAGGGGGCAAACTATGGCTACACCTTC | CASSLGPQGANYGYTF
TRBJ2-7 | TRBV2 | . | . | TGTGCCAGCGACGGGACACTCTCCTACGAGCAGTACTTC | CASDGTLSYEQYF
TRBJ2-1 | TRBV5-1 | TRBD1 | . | TGCGCCAGCAGCTTGGCTGGACAGGGTGGATACAATGAGCAGTTCTTC | CASSLAGQGGYNEQFF
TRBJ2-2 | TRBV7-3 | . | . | TGTGCCAGCAGGTCGAGGGGGTCGAACACCGGGGAGCTGTTTTTT | CASRSRGSNTGELFF
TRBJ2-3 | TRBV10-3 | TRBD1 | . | TGTGCCGCAAGGCACAGGGGTTCCACAGATACGCAGTATTTT | CAARHRGSTDTQYF
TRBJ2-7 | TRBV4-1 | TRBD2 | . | TGCGCCAGCAGCCAGCTAGCGGGAGGGAGCGAGCAGTACTTC | CASSQLAGGSEQYF
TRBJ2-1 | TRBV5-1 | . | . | TGCGCCAGCAGCTTGGACCCCGGGTATCCTGAGCAGTTCTTC | CASSLDPGYPEQFF
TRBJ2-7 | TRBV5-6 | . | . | TGTGCCAGCAGCCCGGAGGTCAACTCCTACGAGCAGTACTTC | CASSPEVNSYEQYF
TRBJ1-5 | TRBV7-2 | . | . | TGTGCCAGCAGCGCCAGGGATCAGCCCCAGCATTTT | CASSARDQPQHF
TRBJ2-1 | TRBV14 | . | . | TGTGCCAGCAGCCAATCATCCTCCTACAATGAGCAGTTCTTC | CASSQSSSYNEQFF
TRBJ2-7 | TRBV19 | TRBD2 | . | TGTGCCAGTAGGGAAGGGACTAGGGGCGAGCAGTACTTC | CASREGTRGEQYF
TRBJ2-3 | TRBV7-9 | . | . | TGTGCCAGCAGGTCAGGGGCAGATACGCAGTATTTT | CASRSGADTQYF
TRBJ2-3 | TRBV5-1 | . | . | TGCGCCAGCAGCTTACAGGAGACTAGCACAGATACGCAGTATTTT | CASSLQETSTDTQYF
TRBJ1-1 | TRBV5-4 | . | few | TGTGCCAGCAGCTTGGGTAGGGGCAGGCGCGTCAGCACTGAAGCTTTCTTT | CASSLGRGRRVSTEAFF
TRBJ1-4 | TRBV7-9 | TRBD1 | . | TGTGCCAGCAGCCAGAGGACAGGGGGCTATGAAAAACTGTTTTTT | CASSQRTGGYEKLFF
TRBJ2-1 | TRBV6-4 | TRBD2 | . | TGTGCCAGCTCCGAGACTAGCGAGCCCTACAATGAGCAGTTCTTC | CASSETSEPYNEQFF
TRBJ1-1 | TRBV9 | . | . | TGTGCCAGCAGCGTAGGGGCACAGAACACTGAAGCTTTCTTT | CASSVGAQNTEAFF
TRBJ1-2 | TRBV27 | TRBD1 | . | TGTGCCAGCAGTCCGGGACAGGGGGCGCGTATTTTTTCTGGCTACACCTTC | CASSPGQGARIFSGYTF
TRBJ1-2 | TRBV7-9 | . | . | TGTGCCAGCAGCTTAGGAGGGGGTTTTAATGGCTACACCTTC | CASSLGGGFNGYTF
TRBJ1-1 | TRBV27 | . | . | TGTGCCAGCAGTTTACGAGGTCCTGGGTGGAACACTGAAGCTTTCTTT | CASSLRGPGWNTEAFF
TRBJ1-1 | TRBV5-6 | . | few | TGTGCCAGCAGCTTGGGGCGGGGCACTGAAGCTTTCTTT | CASSLGRGTEAFF
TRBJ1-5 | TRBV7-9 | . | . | TGTGTCAGCAGCTTTGAGGGTAGGAATCAGCCCCAGCATTTT | CVSSFEGRNQPQHF
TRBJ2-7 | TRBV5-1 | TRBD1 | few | TGCGCCAGCAGCGTTGGGACAGTAAAGTCCTACGAGCAGTACTTC | CASSVGTVKSYEQYF
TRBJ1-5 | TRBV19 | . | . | TGTGCCAGTAGTATAGATCAACAGTGGATCATGGCCCAGCATTTT | CASSIDQQWIMAQHF
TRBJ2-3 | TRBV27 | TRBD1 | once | TGTGCCAGCACTAATAGGGACAGCCGCACAGATACGCAGTATTTT | CASTNRDSRTDTQYF
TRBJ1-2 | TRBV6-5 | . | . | TGTGCCAGCGGGGGGGTTGCTAACTATGGCTACACCTTC | CASGGVANYGYTF
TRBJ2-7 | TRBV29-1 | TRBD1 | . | TGCAGCGTTAAGAGACAGGGCCGGGAGCAGTACTTC | CSVKRQGREQYF
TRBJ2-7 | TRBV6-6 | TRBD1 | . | TGTGCCAGCAGTGGGACAGGTAAATTCTACGAGCAGTACTTC | CASSGTGKFYEQYF
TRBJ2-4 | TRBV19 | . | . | TGTGCCAGTAGTCTTTCCTTACTCAACATTCAGTACTTC | CASSLSLLNIQYF
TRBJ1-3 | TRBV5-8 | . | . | TGTGCCAGCAGCTTGCGGGGGTTGGGAAACACCATATATTTT | CASSLRGLGNTIYF
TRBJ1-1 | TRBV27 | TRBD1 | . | TGTGCCAGCAGTTTATCTGACAGGGTTGGGGGCACTGAAGCTTTCTTT | CASSLSDRVGGTEAFF
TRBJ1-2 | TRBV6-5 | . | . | TGTGCCAGCAGTACCCCGGGACATCGCGGCTACACCTTC | CASSTPGHRGYTF
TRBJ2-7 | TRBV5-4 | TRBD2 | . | TGTGCCAGCAGATCCGGGACTACCTACGAGCAGTACTTC | CASRSGTTYEQYF
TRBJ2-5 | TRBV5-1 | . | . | TGCGCCAGCAGCTCCGGGAGAGGAGGAGAGACCCAGTACTTC | CASSSGRGGETQYF
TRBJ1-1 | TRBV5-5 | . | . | TGTGCCAGCAGCTTCAGCGGGAACACTGAAGCTTTCTTT | CASSFSGNTEAFF
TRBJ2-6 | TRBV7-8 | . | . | TGTGCCAGCAGCTTAGGGGCGGGGACCCCGGGGGGGGCCAACGTCCTGACTTTC | CASSLGAGTPGGANVLTF
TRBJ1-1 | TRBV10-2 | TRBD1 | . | TGCGCCAGCAGTGACTCGAGGGGACAGAGAGCTTTCTTT | CASSDSRGQRAFF
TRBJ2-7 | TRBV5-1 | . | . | TGCGCCAGCAGCTTAACCCCGGGACACGCATACGAGCAGTACTTC | CASSLTPGHAYEQYF
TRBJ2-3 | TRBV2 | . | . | TGTGCCAGCAGTGCGTTTAGCACAGATACGCAGTATTTT | CASSAFSTDTQYF
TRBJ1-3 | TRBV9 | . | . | TGTGCCAGCAGCGTAGCAGGTCTCTCTGGAAACACCATATATTTT | CASSVAGLSGNTIYF
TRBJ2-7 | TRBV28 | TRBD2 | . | TGTGCCAGCAACCCGGGAGGGCCTTTACTCGAGCAGTACTTC | CASNPGGPLLEQYF
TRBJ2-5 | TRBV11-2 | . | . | TGTGCCAGCAGCCCCCAACCGGTGGGGGCGGGTGAGTACTTC | CASSPQPVGAGEYF
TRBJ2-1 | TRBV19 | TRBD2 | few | TGTGCCAGTAGTAGTAGCGGGAGGCGGTTCAATGAGCAGTTCTTC | CASSSSGRRFNEQFF
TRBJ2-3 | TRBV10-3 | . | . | TGTGCCACCCGAGGTGGTACTGCTAGCACAGATACGCAGTATTTT | CATRGGTASTDTQYF
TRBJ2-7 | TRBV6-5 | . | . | TGTGCCAGCAGTACCAGCTCCTACGAGCAGTACTTC | CASSTSSYEQYF
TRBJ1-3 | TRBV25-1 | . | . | TGTGCCAGCAGTGACATAACAGGGAGTCTGTCTGGAAACACCATATATTTT | CASSDITGSLSGNTIYF